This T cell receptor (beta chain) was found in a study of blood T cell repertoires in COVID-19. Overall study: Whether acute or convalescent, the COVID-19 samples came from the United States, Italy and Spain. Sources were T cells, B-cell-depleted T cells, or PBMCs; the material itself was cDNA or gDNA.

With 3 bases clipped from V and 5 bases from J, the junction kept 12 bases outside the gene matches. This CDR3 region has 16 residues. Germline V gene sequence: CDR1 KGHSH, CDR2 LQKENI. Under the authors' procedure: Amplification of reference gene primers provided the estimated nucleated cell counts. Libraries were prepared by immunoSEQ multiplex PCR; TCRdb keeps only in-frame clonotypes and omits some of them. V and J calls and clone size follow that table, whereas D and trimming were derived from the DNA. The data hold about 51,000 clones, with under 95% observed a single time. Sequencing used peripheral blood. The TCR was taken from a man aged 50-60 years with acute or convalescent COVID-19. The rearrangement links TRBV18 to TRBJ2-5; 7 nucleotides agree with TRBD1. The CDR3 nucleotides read TGTGCCAGCTCACCGAGACAGGGCCCCTTGGGGGAGACCCAGTACTTC. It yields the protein CASSPRQGPLGETQYF.